The TCR beta chain described here comes from a study of T-cell reconstitution after alpha-beta-depleted transplantation in children. Using unique molecular identifiers, the investigators prepared the TCRbeta library. One entry per CDR3 protein results from TCRdb running MiXCR on the PCR reads. The data contain hundreds of thousands of distinct CDR3 sequences, approximately 22% of them singletons. Study findings and constraints: T-cell counts and diversity were attributed mostly to newly produced T cells one year after transplant. The study traced high day-60 TCRbeta diversity in some patients to surviving recipient T cells and thymic progenitors. There were reportedly several hundred expanded graft clones from which alpha-beta T cells came about two months after transplant.

The CDR3 runs to 20 residues. Looked up from germline, CDR1 is LNHNV and CDR2 is YYDKDF (reference sequence). With V trimmed by 0 bases and J by 0 bases, 14 bases remained unmatched. In its sample, this clonotype was seen a few times. Its antigen is unidentified. The gene calls are TRBV15 and TRBJ2-1, with TRBD2 identical over 7 bases. This specimen consisted of PBMCs, mostly from graft donor cells, obtained 360 days after TCRalphabeta/CD19-depleted stem cell transplant. This receptor was taken from a boy younger than two who had a stem cell transplant for acute myeloid leukemia, so the T cells may come from the graft donor. The CDR3 loop reads CATSRELSRGTVSSYNEQFF. The CDR3 bases are TGTGCCACCAGCAGAGAGCTATCGCGGGGGACGGTGAGCTCCTACAATGAGCAGTTCTTC.